The 32 T cell receptor beta chains presented below share a single source sample, sequenced in a study of T cell responses to AZD1222 COVID-19 vaccine. Using immunoSEQ multiplex PCR, the repertoire was profiled, and TCRdb retains in-frame clones only, with some absent. The sample lists roughly 150,000 clones; 92% were seen once. The sequences come from peripheral blood, collected 28 days after the second AZD1222 dose. The receptors were gathered from an adult who received the AZD1222 COVID-19 vaccine.

The genes are TRBV10-2 and TRBJ1-2; D unclear. The CDR3 is 12 amino acids. Trimming took off 10 bases at V and 5 bases at J, with 14 bases between the two ends. CDR1 is WSHSY, CDR2 SAAADI, per germline. As DNA, the CDR3 is TGCGCCACCCTACGTGATTCTTATGGCTACACCTTC. It specifies CATLRDSYGYTF.

The rearrangement uses TRBV19 and TRBJ2-7; no definite D call. The CDR3 loop spans 15 amino acids. V gave up 1 base and J gave up 0 bases, with 10 bases separating them. Germline assignment: CDR1 LNHDA and CDR2 SQIVND (reference sequence). The CDR3 DNA reads as TGTGCCAGTAGTATAGTTGTCGGGCGCTCCTACGAGCAGTACTTC. Protein product: CASSIVVGRSYEQYF.

The chain joins TRBV18 to TRBJ1-1, with D hard to call. Germline V gene lookup returns CDR1 KGHSH and CDR2 LQKENI. The CDR3 has 13 residues. V was shortened by 6 bases and J by 5 bases, with 13 bases between the two germline ends. Written as DNA, the CDR3 is TGTGCCAGCTCCCAATTGACGGAGACTGAAGCTTTCTTT. It translates to CASSQLTETEAFF.

The V and J genes are TRBV6-5 and TRBJ1-3; 7 bases agree with TRBD1. V shed 6 bases and J 4 bases; nucleotides not matched to a gene: 6. Germline V lookup: CDR1 MNHEY, CDR2 SVGAGI. This CDR3 contains 14 residues. CDR3 protein: CASSPGQVGNTIYF. Written as DNA, the CDR3 is TGTGCCAGCAGCCCCGGACAGGTGGGAAACACCATATATTTT.

CDR3 bases: TGTGCCAGCAGCTTGGAAGTAGGTGGAACTAATGAAAAACTGTTTTTT. This encodes CASSLEVGGTNEKLFF. The chain links TRBV5-5 to TRBJ1-4; no clear D. The germline gives CDR1 SGHKS, CDR2 YYEKEE (reference sequence). The germline V and J ends were trimmed by 0 bases and 1 base, with 10 bases remaining between them. The CDR3 sequence is 16 residues long.

The rearrangement links TRBV27 to TRBJ2-7, with D possibly matching TRBD2 (6 bases). The germline gives CDR1 MNHEY, CDR2 SMNVEV (reference sequence). There are 13 residues in the CDR3. V shed 9 bases and J shed 2 bases, with 14 bases lying between them. CDR3 nucleotide sequence: TGTGCCAGTGGTTCGTGGGAGGCCTACGAGCAGTACTTC. Amino acid sequence: CASGSWEAYEQYF.

The chain recombines TRBV6-2 or TRBV6-3 with TRBJ1-2; D remains ambiguous. The germline V gene has CDR1 MNHEY and CDR2 SVGEGT. CDR3 length equals 19 residues. Trimming took off 2 bases at V and 0 bases at J, with 22 bases between the two ends. The CDR3 here is CASSYPDFVLEYSNYGYTF. The CDR3 DNA is TGTGCCAGCAGTTACCCCGATTTCGTCTTGGAATACTCTAACTATGGCTACACCTTC.

About this clone itself: The same CDR3 can be traced to other DNA sequences in this sample. This sequence joins TRBV24-1 and TRBJ1-4; D is ambiguous. V was pared by 3 bases and J by 5 bases, with 6 bases between. From germline, CDR1 is KGHDR and CDR2 SFDVKD. This CDR3 contains 13 residues. The CDR3 nucleotides read TGTGCCACCAGTGATGCCCGGAATGAAAAACTGTTTTTT. Amino acids: CATSDARNEKLFF.

The chain employs TRBV7-9 and TRBJ1-2; a possible D gene is TRBD1 (6 bases). The CDR3 covers 14 residues. The V gene's germline CDR1 is SEHNR and CDR2 FQNEAQ (reference sequence). Trimming took 5 bases from V and 3 from J, leaving 13 bases between them. CDR3 DNA sequence: TGTGCCAGCAGCCCGAGGGGGTCGGACTATGGCTACACCTTC. Translation: CASSPRGSDYGYTF.

This clone was counted a few times. The V gene is TRBV10-3, the J gene TRBJ1-2, with 7 bases matching TRBD1. CDR3 length: 16 residues. Germline V lookup: CDR1 ENHRY, CDR2 SYGVKD. V trimming: 4 bases; J trimming: 6 bases; junction bases outside the gene matches: 14. The CDR3 DNA sequence: TGTGCCATCAGTGCAGTTGAGGGGGCATTCTTCAATGGCTACACCTTC. Translated, it gives CAISAVEGAFFNGYTF.

The DNA for the CDR3 is TGTGCCAGCTCCGGTCCAGGGGGACAGCCAAACACCGGGGAGCTGTTTTTT. It yields the protein CASSGPGGQPNTGELFF. The chain employs TRBV11-2 and TRBJ2-2, with 7 bases identical to TRBD1. J gave up 2 bases and V 8 bases, and 14 bases lay outside the gene matches. The CDR3 covers 17 residues. The germline gives CDR1 SGHAT, CDR2 FQNNGV. The full variable domain, rest sourced from reference TRBV11-2 and TRBJ2-2, is EAGVAQSPRYKIIEKRQSVAFWCNPISGHATLYWYQQILGQGPKLLIQFQNNGVVDDSQLPKDRFSAERLKGVDSTLKIQPAKLEDSAVYLCASSGPGGQPNTGELFFGEGSRLTVL.

This chain joins TRBV28 and TRBJ1-2; D gene unclear. The CDR3 has 13 residues. Germline V CDR1 and CDR2: MDHEN, SYDVKM. V was cut by 7 bases and J by 2 bases, with 11 bases left in between. For the CDR3, the DNA is TGTGCCAGCACCCAGTCCCTGAACTATGGCTACACCTTC. Translation: CASTQSLNYGYTF.

This chain connects TRBV7-9 to TRBJ1-3; D not resolved. The CDR3 totals 11 residues. From germline, CDR1 is SEHNR and CDR2 FQNEAQ (reference sequence). The V gene lost 3 bases and the J gene lost 7 bases, with 4 bases spanning the gap. The CDR3 here is CASSFGNTIYF. CDR3 in DNA: TGTGCCAGCAGCTTCGGTAACACCATATATTTT.

The rearrangement joins TRBV19 to TRBJ2-7; 13 nucleotides align to TRBD2. V shed 5 bases, J shed 7 bases, and the junction held 14 bases outside the gene matches. This CDR3 region has 17 residues. Germline V CDR1 and CDR2: LNHDA, SQIVND (reference sequence). CDR3 region: CASSRGLAGVGSGEQYF. The CDR3 DNA sequence: TGTGCCAGTAGTCGCGGACTAGCGGGAGTGGGATCTGGGGAGCAGTACTTC.

The J gene is TRBJ1-2, the V gene TRBV3-1 (or the pseudogene TRBV3-2); a weak D match, TRBD1 (5 bases). The V and J ends lost 6 bases and 4 bases respectively, with 12 bases between them. Germline V gives CDR1 LGHDT, CDR2 YNNKEL (reference sequence). The CDR3 is 13 residues long. DNA of the CDR3: TGTGCCAGCAGGGACGGTGGGGGCTATGGCTACACCTTC. This codes for CASRDGGGYGYTF.

This chain links TRBV6-5 with TRBJ1-6, with D uncertain. Germline CDR1 is MNHEY and CDR2 is SVGAGI. Trimming removed 0 bases from V and 8 bases from J, with 14 bases in between. CDR3 length: 16 amino acids. CDR3 nucleotides: TGTGCCAGCAGTTACTCGATAGGCCCCGGCGATTCACCCCTCCACTTT. Amino acid sequence: CASSYSIGPGDSPLHF.

The chain couples TRBV7-8 to TRBJ2-2, with D possibly being TRBD1 or TRBD2 (6 bases each). This CDR3 is 17 amino acids long. Germline V lookup: CDR1 SGHVS, CDR2 FQNEAQ. V gave up 1 base and J gave up 5 bases, with 17 bases separating them. The CDR3 spells CASSLGRGRGNTGELFF. As DNA, the CDR3 is TGTGCCAGCAGCTTAGGTCGGGGGCGCGGAAATACCGGGGAGCTGTTTTTT.

About this clone: Relative to the germline gene, one junction end is altered; a read error may explain this. The chain is built from TRBV11-3 and TRBJ2-1; the D is unclear. CDR1 SGHNT and CDR2 YENEEA come from the germline V gene. The CDR3 extends over 13 amino acids. CDR3 protein: CASSLGRYTEQFF. CDR3 in DNA: TGTGCCAGCAGCTTAGGACGGTACACTGAGCAGTTCTTC.

The rearrangement links TRBV5-4 to TRBJ1-1; tentatively, D is TRBD1 (5 bases). The CDR3 runs 16 residues. Germline V gives CDR1 SGHNT, CDR2 YYREEE (reference sequence). V gave up 3 bases and J gave up 5 bases, with 20 bases separating them. CDR3 in amino acids: CASSSPGRSGRTEAFF. CDR3 bases: TGTGCCAGCAGCTCACCGGGACGATCGGGAAGGACTGAAGCTTTCTTT.

V is TRBV2 and J is TRBJ1-1; no firm D call. Germline V lookup: CDR1 SNHLY, CDR2 FYNNEI. V shed 4 bases and J shed 2 bases, with 11 bases lying between them. The CDR3 consists of 14 residues. CDR3 coding DNA: TGTGCCAGCAGTGCGTCCCGGGTTAACACTGAAGCTTTCTTT. Translating gives CASSASRVNTEAFF. The variable domain in full, completed from reference TRBV2 and TRBJ1-1, reads EPEVTQTPSHQVTQMGQEVILRCVPISNHLYFYWYRQILGQKVEFLVSFYNNEISEKSEIFDDQFSVERPDGSNFTLKIRSTKLEDSAMYFCASSASRVNTEAFFGQGTRLTVV.

The rearrangement uses TRBV30 and TRBJ1-3; TRBD1 aligns across 7 bases. Looked up from germline, CDR1 is GTSNPN and CDR2 is SVGIG (reference sequence). V gave up 7 bases and J gave up 7 bases; unmatched junction bases: 10. The CDR3 runs 13 residues. CDR3 bases: TGTGCCTCCTTAGGGACAGATTCCAACACCATATATTTT. Encoded protein: CASLGTDSNTIYF.

The chain carries TRBV5-6 and TRBJ1-4; TRBD1 matches at 7 bases. V shed 2 bases and J 5 bases; nucleotides not matched to a gene: 3. This CDR3 region has 14 residues. Germline loops: CDR1 SGHDT, CDR2 YYEEEE. Here the CDR3 reads CASSFGDSNEKLFF. CDR3 DNA sequence: TGTGCCAGCAGCTTCGGGGACAGCAATGAAAAACTGTTTTTT.

The rearrangement joins TRBV5-1 to TRBJ2-5; D is uncertain. The CDR3 contains 15 residues. Deletions cut 2 bases from V and 0 bases from J, with 11 bases between. The germline CDR1 and CDR2 sequences are SGHRS and YFSETQ. The CDR3 DNA follows: TGCGCCAGCAGCTTCATACATTGGTACCAAGAGACCCAGTACTTC. Translating gives CASSFIHWYQETQYF.

For the CDR3, the DNA is TGTGCCAGTACCCCCGGGACTGGGAACTACGAGCAGTACTTC. Residues: CASTPGTGNYEQYF. V is TRBV19 and J is TRBJ2-7; D may be TRBD2 (6 bases). From germline, CDR1 is LNHDA and CDR2 SQIVND (reference sequence). Trimming shortened V by 7 bases and J by 3 bases, and 16 bases separated the two germline ends. The CDR3 has 14 amino acids.

The chain uses TRBV11-1 and TRBJ1-1; D is perhaps TRBD1 (5 bases). This CDR3 region has 15 residues. Germline lookup yields CDR1 SGHAT and CDR2 FQDESV (reference sequence). Between the trimmed V and J ends, which lost 1 base and 1 base, there was a span of 10 bases. In DNA form, the CDR3 reads TGTGCCAGCAGCTTAGGTCGGCAGGGGAACACTGAAGCTTTCTTT. Encoded protein: CASSLGRQGNTEAFF.

This rearrangement joins TRBV3-1 (or the pseudogene TRBV3-2) to TRBJ1-5; no clear D. The CDR3 runs to 15 residues. Deletions cut 1 base from V and 5 bases from J, with 12 bases between. From germline, CDR1 is LGHDT and CDR2 YNNKEL (reference sequence). The CDR3 loop reads CASSQALRRDQPQHF. The CDR3 DNA sequence: TGTGCCAGCAGCCAAGCTCTCCGCCGCGATCAGCCCCAGCATTTT.

The V and J genes are TRBV29-1 and TRBJ1-2, with D uncertain. The germline gives CDR1 SQVTM, CDR2 ANQGSEA. Trimming left V 4 bases short and J 6 bases short, with 12 bases between. The CDR3 has 12 residues. Here the CDR3 DNA reads TGCAGCGTTGCCTCCGGTCGTGATGGCTACACCTTC. Translation gives CSVASGRDGYTF.

The chain has TRBV7-3 and TRBJ1-3; D unclear. The V end lost 6 bases, the J end lost 2 bases, and 17 bases lay between the germline ends. Germline V gives CDR1 SGHTA, CDR2 FQGTGA. CDR3 length equals 16 residues. The CDR3 loop is CASRPPWDCAGNTIYF. The CDR3 bases are TGTGCCAGCAGGCCCCCCTGGGATTGTGCTGGAAACACCATATATTTT.

The chain has TRBV30 and TRBJ1-1, with D hard to call. CDR1 is GTSNPN and CDR2 is SVGIG in the germline V gene (reference sequence). This CDR3 has 14 residues. V was cut by 3 bases and J by 10 bases, with 21 bases left in between. The CDR3 spells CAWSEGNSGTGAFF. CDR3 sequence (DNA): TGTGCCTGGAGCGAGGGTAACAGTGGAACGGGAGCTTTCTTT.

The rearrangement joins TRBV19 to TRBJ2-2; D remains ambiguous. Looked up from germline, CDR1 is LNHDA and CDR2 is SQIVND (reference sequence). The germline V and J ends were trimmed by 1 base and 6 bases, with 9 bases remaining between them. This CDR3 has 14 residues. CDR3 in amino acids: CASSIVTDAGELFF. The CDR3 coding sequence is TGTGCCAGTAGTATAGTGACCGACGCCGGGGAGCTGTTTTTT.

This sequence joins TRBV24-1 and TRBJ1-2; D might be TRBD1 (5 bases). CDR3 size: 11 residues. Trimming took 6 bases from V and 5 from J, leaving 6 bases between them. Germline V gene data show CDR1 as KGHDR and CDR2 as SFDVKD. CDR3: CATSQGYGYTF. Written as DNA, the CDR3 is TGTGCCACCAGTCAGGGTTATGGCTACACCTTC.

This sequence joins TRBV14 and TRBJ2-4; 7 bases are shared with TRBD1. The J segment lost 11 bases and the V segment lost 1 base, leaving 5 bases of the junction unmatched. The length of the CDR3 is 13 residues. CDR1 is SGHDN and CDR2 is FVKESK in the germline V gene. The DNA of the CDR3 is TGTGCCAGCAGCCAAGCCCGACAGGGACTTCAGTACTTC. The encoded protein is CASSQARQGLQYF.